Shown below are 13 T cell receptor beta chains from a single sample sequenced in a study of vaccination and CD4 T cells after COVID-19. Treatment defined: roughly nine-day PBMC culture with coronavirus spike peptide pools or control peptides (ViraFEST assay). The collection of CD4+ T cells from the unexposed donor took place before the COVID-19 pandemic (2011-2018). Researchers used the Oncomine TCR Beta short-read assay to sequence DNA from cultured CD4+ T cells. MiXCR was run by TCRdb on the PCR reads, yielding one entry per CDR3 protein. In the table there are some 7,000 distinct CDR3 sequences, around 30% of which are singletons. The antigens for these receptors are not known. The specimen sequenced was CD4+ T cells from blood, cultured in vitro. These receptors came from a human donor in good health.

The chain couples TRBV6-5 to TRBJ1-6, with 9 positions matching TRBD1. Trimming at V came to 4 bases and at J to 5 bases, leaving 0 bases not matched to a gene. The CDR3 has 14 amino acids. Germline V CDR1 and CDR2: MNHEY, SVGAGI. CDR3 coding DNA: TGTGCCAGCAGTTGGGACAGGGATAATTCACCCCTCCACTTT. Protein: CASSWDRDNSPLHF.

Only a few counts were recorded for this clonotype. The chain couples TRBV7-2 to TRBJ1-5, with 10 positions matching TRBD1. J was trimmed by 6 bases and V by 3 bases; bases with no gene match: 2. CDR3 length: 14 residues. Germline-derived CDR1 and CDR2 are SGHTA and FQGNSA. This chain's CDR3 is CASSFRTGGQPQHF. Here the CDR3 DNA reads TGTGCCAGCAGCTTCCGGACAGGGGGTCAGCCCCAGCATTTT.

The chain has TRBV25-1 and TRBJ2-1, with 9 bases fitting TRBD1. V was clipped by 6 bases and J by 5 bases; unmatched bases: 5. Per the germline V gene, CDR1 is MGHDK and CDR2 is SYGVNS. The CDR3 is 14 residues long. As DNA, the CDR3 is TGTGCCAGCAGCCGGGACAGGGTCGACAATGAGCAGTTCTTC. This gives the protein CASSRDRVDNEQFF.

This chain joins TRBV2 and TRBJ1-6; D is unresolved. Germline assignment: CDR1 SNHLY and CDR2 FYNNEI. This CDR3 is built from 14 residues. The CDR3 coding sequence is TGTGCTATACTACCGTTACGGGCGGGGTCACCCCTCCACTTT. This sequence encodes CAILPLRAGSPLHF.

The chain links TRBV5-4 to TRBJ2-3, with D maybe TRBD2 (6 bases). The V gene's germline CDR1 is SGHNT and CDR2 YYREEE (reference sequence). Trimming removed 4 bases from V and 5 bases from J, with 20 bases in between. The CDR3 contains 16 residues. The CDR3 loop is CASSRVGRKLGDTQYF. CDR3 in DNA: TGTGCCAGCAGCCGAGTAGGGAGGAAGTTAGGAGATACGCAGTATTTT. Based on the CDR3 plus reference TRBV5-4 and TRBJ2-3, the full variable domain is ETGVTQSPTHLIKTRGQQVTLRCSSQSGHNTVSWYQQALGQGPQFIFQYYREEENGRGNFPPRFSGLQFPNYSSELNVNALELDDSALYLCASSRVGRKLGDTQYFGPGTRLTVL.

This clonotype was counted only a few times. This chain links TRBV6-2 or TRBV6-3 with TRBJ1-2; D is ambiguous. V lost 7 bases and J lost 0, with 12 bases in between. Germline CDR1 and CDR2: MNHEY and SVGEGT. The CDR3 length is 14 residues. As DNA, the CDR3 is TGTGCCAGCACCGAAGAGGCCCCTAACTATGGCTACACCTTC. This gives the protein CASTEEAPNYGYTF.

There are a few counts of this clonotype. The CDR3 protein is CAISEALQGVYEQYF. The CDR3 bases are TGTGCCATCAGTGAGGCCTTACAGGGGGTCTACGAGCAGTACTTC. The chain uses TRBV10-3 and TRBJ2-7, with 8 nucleotides matching TRBD1. Germline values: CDR1 ENHRY, CDR2 SYGVKD. The CDR3 has 15 residues. V lost 2 bases, J lost 3 bases, and 6 bases stayed unmatched.

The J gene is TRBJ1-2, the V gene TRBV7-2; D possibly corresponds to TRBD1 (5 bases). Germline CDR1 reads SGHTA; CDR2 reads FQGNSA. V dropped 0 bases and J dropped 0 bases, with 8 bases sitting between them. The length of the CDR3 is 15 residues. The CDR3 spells CASSLADRPNYGYTF. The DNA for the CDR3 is TGTGCCAGCAGCTTAGCTGACAGACCTAACTATGGCTACACCTTC.

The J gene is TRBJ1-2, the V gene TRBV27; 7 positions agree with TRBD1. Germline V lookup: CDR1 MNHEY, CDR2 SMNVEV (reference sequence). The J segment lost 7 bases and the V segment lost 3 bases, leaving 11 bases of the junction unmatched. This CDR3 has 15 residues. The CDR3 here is CASSFSRGSFLGYTF. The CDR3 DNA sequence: TGTGCCAGCAGTTTTTCCAGGGGGTCGTTCCTTGGCTACACCTTC.

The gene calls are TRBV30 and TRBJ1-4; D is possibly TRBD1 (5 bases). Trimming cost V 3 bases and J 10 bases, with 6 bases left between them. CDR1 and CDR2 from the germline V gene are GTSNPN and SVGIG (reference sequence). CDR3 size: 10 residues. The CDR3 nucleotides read TGTGCCTGGAGGGGACCAAAACTGTTTTTT. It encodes CAWRGPKLFF.

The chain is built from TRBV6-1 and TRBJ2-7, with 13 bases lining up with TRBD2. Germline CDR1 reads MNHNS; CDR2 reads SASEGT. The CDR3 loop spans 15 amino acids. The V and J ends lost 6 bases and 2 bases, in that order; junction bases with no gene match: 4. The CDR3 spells CASRTTSGGAYEQYF. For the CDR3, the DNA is TGTGCCAGCAGAACCACTAGCGGGGGGGCCTACGAGCAGTACTTC.

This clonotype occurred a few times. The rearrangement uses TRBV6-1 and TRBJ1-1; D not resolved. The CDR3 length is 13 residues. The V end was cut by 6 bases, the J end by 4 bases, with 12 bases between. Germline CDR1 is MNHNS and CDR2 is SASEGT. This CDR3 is CASRAAPGTEAFF. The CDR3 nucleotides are TGTGCCAGCAGAGCTGCCCCGGGCACTGAAGCTTTCTTT.

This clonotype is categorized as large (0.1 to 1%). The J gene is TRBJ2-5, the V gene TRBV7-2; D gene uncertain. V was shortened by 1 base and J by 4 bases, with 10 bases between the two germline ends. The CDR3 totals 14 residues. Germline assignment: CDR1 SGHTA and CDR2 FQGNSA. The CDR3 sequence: CASSLVGQLETQYF. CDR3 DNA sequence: TGTGCCAGCAGCTTAGTAGGGCAGTTAGAGACCCAGTACTTC.